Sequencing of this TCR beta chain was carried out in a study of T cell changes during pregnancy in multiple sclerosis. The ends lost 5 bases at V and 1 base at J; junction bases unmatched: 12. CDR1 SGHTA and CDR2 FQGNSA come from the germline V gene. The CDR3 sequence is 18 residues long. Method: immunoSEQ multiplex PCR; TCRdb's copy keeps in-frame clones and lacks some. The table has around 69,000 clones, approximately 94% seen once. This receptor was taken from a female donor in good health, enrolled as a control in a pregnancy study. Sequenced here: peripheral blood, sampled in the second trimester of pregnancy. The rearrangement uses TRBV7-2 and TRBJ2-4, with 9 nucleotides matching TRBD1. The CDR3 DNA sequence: TGTGCCAGCAGCCCCCGACAAGACAGGGGGAACGCCAAAAACATTCAGTACTTC. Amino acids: CASSPRQDRGNAKNIQYF.